One and the same sample provided the 30 T cell receptor beta chains below, sequenced in a study of T cells in Graves' hyperthyroidism and ophthalmopathy. What was amplified from RNA transcripts were TCR beta CDR3 regions. The study used the HTBI primer set for a first-round RT-PCR of the TCR CDR3. TCRdb passed the multiplex PCR reads through MiXCR, listing each CDR3 protein once. The sample contains under 400,000 distinct CDR3 sequences, about 15% of which appear only once. The sample comprised blood. These receptors all come from a woman aged 55 to 70 with Graves' hyperthyroidism.

Comment on this clonotype: A much larger clone differs by one base, so this may be a read error. In DNA form, the CDR3 reads TGTGCCAGCAGCTTTGGGACACTCATTACGGCTTTCTTT. This codes for CASSFGTLITAFF. This chain links TRBV5-6 with TRBJ1-1; the D gene is possibly TRBD1 (6 bases). Trimming removed 2 bases from V and 11 bases from J, with 16 bases in between. From germline, CDR1 is SGHDT and CDR2 YYEEEE. The CDR3 has 13 residues.

This clonotype was seen at least ten times. The chain has TRBV12-5 and TRBJ2-3, with 9 bases lining up with TRBD1. The V and J ends lost 6 bases and 4 bases, in that order; junction bases with no gene match: 11. The CDR3 extends over 16 amino acids. In germline, CDR1 is LGHNT, CDR2 FRNRAP. CDR3 DNA: TGTGCTAGTGGACCTCAACAGGGGGCAGTTTCAGATACGCAGTATTTT. Residues: CASGPQQGAVSDTQYF.

Regarding this clonotype: This may come from a read error, since a much larger clone is one base off. V and J are TRBV5-1 and TRBJ2-7; 11 bases are shared with TRBD2. CDR1 and CDR2 (germline): SGHRS, YFSETQ. This CDR3 contains 14 residues. The CDR3 spells CASSPQTSGIEQNF. The DNA of the CDR3 is TGCGCCAGCAGCCCTCAGACTAGCGGGATCGAGCAGAACTTC.

This CDR3 is CASSQDMGYSYTF. The CDR3 DNA follows: TGTGCCAGCAGCCAAGATATGGGGTATAGCTACACCTTC. V usage is TRBV3-1 and J usage is TRBJ1-2; D ambiguous. CDR1 is LGHDT and CDR2 is YNNKEL in the germline V gene (reference sequence). CDR3 length: 13 residues. V gave up 0 bases and J gave up 9 bases, with 11 bases separating them.

Concerning this clonotype: A much larger clone is a single base away; this may be a read error. This chain connects TRBV20-1 to TRBJ1-1; possibly TRBD1 for D (6 bases). The V end was cut by 7 bases, the J end by 2 bases, with 14 bases between. This CDR3 is built from 13 residues. Germline values: CDR1 DFQATT, CDR2 SNEGSKA (reference sequence). CDR3 amino acids: CSDSRTENTEAFF. In DNA form, the CDR3 reads TGCAGTGATAGCCGGACAGAAAACACTGAAGCTTTCTTT.

This chain uses TRBV25-1 with TRBJ2-1; D remains ambiguous. Between the trimmed V and J ends, which lost 5 bases and 6 bases, there was a span of 11 bases. CDR3 length equals 13 residues. From germline, CDR1 is MGHDK and CDR2 SYGVNS. CDR3 residues: CASSPRSANEQFF. The CDR3 bases are TGTGCCAGCAGTCCCCGGAGCGCCAATGAGCAGTTCTTC.

This clonotype was seen at least ten times. This chain's CDR3 is CASSGQGQETQYF. The CDR3 DNA follows: TGTGCCAGCAGTGGACAGGGCCAAGAGACCCAGTACTTC. This chain links TRBV6-2 or TRBV6-3 with TRBJ2-5, with 8 nucleotides matching TRBD1. CDR1 and CDR2 from the germline V gene are MNHEY and SVGEGT. The CDR3 is 13 residues long. V lost 5 bases and J lost 1; bases outside the gene matches: 0.

As regards this clonotype: This clone may be a read error of a much larger clone one base away. The chain combines TRBV3-1 with TRBJ2-1; perhaps TRBD1 as D (6 bases). Looked up from germline, CDR1 is LGHDT and CDR2 is YNNKEL (reference sequence). CDR3 length equals 16 residues. V shed 7 bases and J shed 7 bases, with 23 bases lying between them. The CDR3 region has the DNA TGTGCCAGCACCGGAAGGGGGAGAGGTCCAAGGAATGAGCAGTTCTTC. This gives the protein CASTGRGRGPRNEQFF.

This clonotype was seen repeatedly, ten times or more. The V gene is TRBV19, the J gene TRBJ1-5; 7 nucleotides line up with TRBD1. This CDR3 contains 15 residues. The germline V gene has CDR1 LNHDA and CDR2 SQIVND (reference sequence). V dropped 7 bases and J dropped 6; count of bases not matched to a gene: 12. The CDR3: CASTRQGGGAQPQHF. CDR3 nucleotides: TGTGCCAGTACGAGACAGGGTGGTGGGGCTCAGCCCCAGCATTTT.

This clonotype appeared many times. The rearrangement uses TRBV5-6 and TRBJ1-5; maybe TRBD1 (5 bases). CDR3 length equals 15 residues. Germline V gives CDR1 SGHDT, CDR2 YYEEEE. Trimming pared 4 bases from V and 0 bases from J, leaving 11 bases between. Here the CDR3 reads CASSRRGYSNQPQHF. The CDR3 nucleotides are TGTGCCAGCAGCCGGCGGGGGTATAGCAATCAGCCCCAGCATTTT.

Many counts were recorded for this clonotype. The genes are TRBV11-2 and TRBJ2-1; 13 bases line up with TRBD2. This CDR3 is 15 amino acids long. CDR1 SGHAT and CDR2 FQNNGV come from the germline V gene. J lost 7 bases, V lost 5 bases, and 5 bases had no gene match. CDR3 nucleotide sequence: TGTGCCAGCAGCCCACGGACTAGCGGGAGAAATGAGCAGTTCTTC. It codes for CASSPRTSGRNEQFF.

This chain joins TRBV5-1 and TRBJ1-2, with D uncertain. Looked up from germline, CDR1 is SGHRS and CDR2 is YFSETQ. CDR3 length: 15 amino acids. The germline V and J ends were trimmed by 4 bases and 5 bases, with 18 bases remaining between them. CDR3 in amino acids: CASSPDAGKWYGYTF. The CDR3 DNA reads as TGCGCCAGCAGCCCCGATGCTGGGAAGTGGTATGGCTACACCTTC.

The gene calls are TRBV9 and TRBJ2-5, with TRBD2 matching over 9 bases. The junction had 5 bases not matched to a gene; V was cut back by 3 bases and J by 2 bases. This CDR3 has 15 amino acids. The germline CDR1 and CDR2 sequences are SGDLS and YYNGEE. The DNA of the CDR3 is TGTGCCAGCAGCGAAAGCGGGAGGCCACAAGAGACCCAGTACTTC. Its translation: CASSESGRPQETQYF. Variable domain in full (rest from reference TRBV9 and TRBJ2-5): DSGVTQTPKHLITATGQRVTLRCSPRSGDLSVYWYQQSLDQGLQFLIQYYNGEERAKGNILERFSAQQFPDLHSELNLSSLELGDSALYFCASSESGRPQETQYFGPGTRLLVL.

In its sample, this clonotype was seen many times. The chain uses TRBV2 and TRBJ1-2; 9 bases agree with TRBD1. The trim removed 6 bases at V and 2 bases at J, leaving 1 base unmatched. The CDR3 is made up of 13 amino acids. The V gene's germline CDR1 is SNHLY and CDR2 FYNNEI. CDR3 amino acids: CASRGTGNYGYTF. The CDR3 DNA reads TGTGCCAGCAGGGGGACAGGGAACTATGGCTACACCTTC.

This clonotype showed up many times. CDR3 loop: CASSGNGELFF. The DNA for the CDR3 is TGTGCCAGCAGCGGGAACGGGGAGCTGTTTTTT. This chain links TRBV28 with TRBJ2-2, with D maybe TRBD2 (5 bases). V lost 6 bases to trimming and J lost 7 bases, with 6 bases between them. The CDR3 is made up of 11 amino acids. In germline, CDR1 is MDHEN, CDR2 SYDVKM.

This clonotype has a handful of counts. The chain uses TRBV19 and TRBJ1-1; D gene ambiguous. The CDR3 has 14 amino acids. Trimming stripped 5 bases from V and 0 bases from J, with 10 bases between. Germline V lookup: CDR1 LNHDA, CDR2 SQIVND (reference sequence). The CDR3 reads CASSWQTMNTEAFF. The CDR3 bases are TGTGCCAGTAGTTGGCAGACTATGAACACTGAAGCTTTCTTT.

This clonotype was observed a few times. V is TRBV20-1 and J is TRBJ2-2; D perhaps matches TRBD2 (5 bases). The CDR3 is made up of 15 amino acids. The ends were cut back, 3 bases at V and 5 bases at J, with 16 bases in the middle. The V gene's germline CDR1 is DFQATT and CDR2 SNEGSKA (reference sequence). The CDR3 reads CSASVASQATGELFF. CDR3 in DNA: TGCAGTGCTAGTGTAGCGTCCCAAGCAACCGGGGAGCTGTTTTTT.

The chain combines TRBV12-5 with TRBJ2-7; D gene unclear. The CDR3 extends over 14 amino acids. V lost 2 bases to trimming and J lost 6 bases, with 14 bases between them. Germline V CDR1 and CDR2: LGHNT, FRNRAP. CDR3 protein: CASGLLPQDPEQYF. The CDR3 DNA is TGTGCTAGTGGTTTGCTCCCCCAGGACCCCGAGCAGTACTTC.

This clonotype was observed at least ten times. The chain links TRBV2 to TRBJ2-7; 7 positions agree with TRBD2. J was trimmed by 3 bases and V by 2 bases; bases with no gene match: 10. The CDR3 spans 16 residues. The germline gives CDR1 SNHLY, CDR2 FYNNEI. CDR3 residues: CASSELVSGKRYEQYF. The CDR3 nucleotides read TGTGCCAGCAGTGAATTAGTCAGCGGGAAGCGCTACGAGCAGTACTTC.

The chain employs TRBV6-1 and TRBJ2-2; D is undetermined. Germline V gene lookup returns CDR1 MNHNS and CDR2 SASEGT. The ends were cut back, 9 bases at V and 2 bases at J, with 13 bases in the middle. CDR3 length: 14 residues. In DNA, the CDR3 is TGTGCCAGGGGTTCTTCAGATAACACCGGGGAGCTGTTTTTT. Translated: CARGSSDNTGELFF.

V is TRBV6-1 and J is TRBJ1-6; D gene ambiguous. The CDR3 extends over 16 amino acids. Germline V gene lookup returns CDR1 MNHNS and CDR2 SASEGT. V was trimmed by 5 bases and J by 8 bases, leaving 19 bases between them. CDR3 DNA sequence: TGTGCCAGCAGTCACTGGACGGATCGTCCGGATTCACCCCTCCACTTT. It encodes CASSHWTDRPDSPLHF.

This clonotype was observed many times. The chain couples TRBV6-1 to TRBJ2-7, with TRBD1 identical over 8 bases. This CDR3 comprises 12 residues. CDR1 and CDR2 from the germline V gene are MNHNS and SASEGT. V lost 8 bases, J lost 5 bases, and 5 bases stayed unmatched. As DNA, the CDR3 is TGTGCCAGCCAGGGGGCAAGGCACGAGCAGTACTTC. As protein: CASQGARHEQYF.

This clonotype has at least ten counts. V is TRBV5-4 and J is TRBJ1-2; D remains ambiguous. The germline gives CDR1 SGHNT, CDR2 YYREEE (reference sequence). V was pared by 3 bases and J by 2 bases, with 17 bases between. CDR3 length: 16 residues. The CDR3 DNA follows: TGTGCCAGCAGCTGGGATGCCACAGATAAGAACTATGGCTACACCTTC. This translates into CASSWDATDKNYGYTF.

Details on this clonotype: The conserved phenylalanine or tryptophan is not found at the CDR3 terminus, so this likely reflects a read error. CDR3 coding DNA: TGCAGTGCTAGCCGAAACCTGGGGAATTCACCCCTCCACCTT. As protein: CSASRNLGNSPLHL. This chain links TRBV20-1 with TRBJ1-6; D gene uncertain. Germline CDR1 is DFQATT and CDR2 is SNEGSKA (reference sequence). V dropped 3 bases and J dropped 7 bases, with 13 bases sitting between them. This CDR3 comprises 14 residues.

At least ten counts were recorded for this clonotype. The rearrangement joins TRBV6-1 to TRBJ2-5; tentative D call: TRBD2 (6 bases). This CDR3 is 16 amino acids long. Looked up from germline, CDR1 is MNHNS and CDR2 is SASEGT. Trimming removed 3 bases at V and 4 bases at J, with 18 bases between. CDR3 sequence: CASSEIGGPVRETQYF. In DNA, the CDR3 is TGTGCCAGCAGTGAGATAGGAGGGCCAGTTCGAGAGACCCAGTACTTC.

CDR3: CAISEASYNEQFF. The CDR3, as DNA: TGTGCCATCAGTGAGGCGTCCTACAATGAGCAGTTCTTC. The chain couples TRBV10-3 to TRBJ2-1, with unresolved D. Trimming cost V 2 bases and J 1 base, with 3 bases left between them. Germline assignment: CDR1 ENHRY and CDR2 SYGVKD. This CDR3 is built from 13 residues.

This clonotype was counted many times. The chain joins TRBV6-1 to TRBJ2-2, with D perhaps TRBD2 (6 bases). Germline V gives CDR1 MNHNS, CDR2 SASEGT. Deletions cut 5 bases from V and 1 base from J, with 11 bases between. This CDR3 has 15 residues. The CDR3 loop reads CASSLVGRNTGELFF. CDR3 nucleotides: TGTGCCAGCAGTTTGGTCGGGAGGAACACCGGGGAGCTGTTTTTT.

This clonotype has a handful of counts. The gene calls are TRBV10-3 and TRBJ2-7, with 9 nucleotides matching TRBD1. J gave up 6 bases and V 5 bases, and 8 bases lay outside the gene matches. Germline-derived CDR1 and CDR2 are ENHRY and SYGVKD. CDR3 length equals 14 residues. CDR3 region: CAISLGQGSGEQYF. In DNA, the CDR3 is TGTGCCATCAGTCTAGGACAGGGGAGCGGCGAGCAGTACTTC.

This clonotype was seen a handful of times. Possible read error: a much larger clone is one base away. The V and J genes are TRBV29-1 and TRBJ2-4; the D call may be TRBD1 or TRBD2 (6 bases each). Germline CDR1 is SQVTM and CDR2 is ANQGSEA. The CDR3 runs to 19 residues. The CDR3 loop is CSVDHSRDTLKLAKNTQYF. As DNA, the CDR3 is TGCAGCGTTGACCATTCCAGGGACACGCTTAAACTAGCCAAAAACACTCAGTACTTC.

This clonotype was counted at least ten times. The rearrangement links TRBV11-2 to TRBJ2-7; D possibly corresponds to TRBD2 (6 bases). In germline, CDR1 is SGHAT, CDR2 FQNNGV. The CDR3 runs 15 residues. V was pared by 1 base and J by 2 bases, with 12 bases between. The CDR3 DNA sequence: TGTGCCAGCAGCTTAGCCGGGACTGCAACCTACGAGCAGTACTTC. Protein product: CASSLAGTATYEQYF.